This T cell receptor beta chain was identified during a study of early T cells in non-severe SARS-CoV-2 infection. Study-wide findings and caveats: Private and CD4 specificities were missed by VDJdb matching, which favored anti-spike CD8 responses.

V dropped 0 bases and J dropped 3; count of bases not matched to a gene: 5. The CDR3 consists of 15 residues. Germline V gives CDR1 DFQATT, CDR2 SNEGSKA (reference sequence). Unique molecular identifier tags were affixed to discrete cDNA molecules. TCRdb itself ran the 5' RACE reads through MiXCR, one entry per CDR3 protein. The data contain tens of thousands of distinct CDR3 sequences, 9% to 15% of them singletons. This clonotype was seen only a few times. Its antigen is not known. V is TRBV20-1 and J is TRBJ2-4; 7 nucleotides agree with TRBD2. The specimen was whole blood. This clonotype was obtained from an adult who was a healthcare worker with PCR-confirmed SARS-CoV-2 infection or an uninfected control (not recorded which). Here the CDR3 DNA reads TGCAGTGCTAGAGATTTCCTAGCGGACAAAAACATTCAGTACTTC. Encoded protein: CSARDFLADKNIQYF.